Each of the 18 T cell receptor beta chains below was sequenced from the same sample in a study of blood T cell repertoires in COVID-19. The protocol was immunoSEQ multiplex PCR, while the TCRdb copy is restricted to in-frame clones and leaves out a portion. This sample has about 120,000 clones, with about 89% found just once. Sequencing was done on a sample of peripheral blood. The receptors were gathered from a human donor with acute or convalescent COVID-19. The donor label of this sample is uncertain.

The chain joins TRBV19 to TRBJ1-2; D might be TRBD1 (5 bases). This CDR3 spans 15 amino acids. Germline-derived CDR1 and CDR2 are LNHDA and SQIVND (reference sequence). Trimming left V 10 bases short and J 0 bases short, with 18 bases between. CDR3 nucleotide sequence: TGTGCCACCTCATCGTCGGGGGGTCCTAACTATGGCTACACCTTC. Translation: CATSSSGGPNYGYTF.

The chain couples TRBV14 to TRBJ1-2; 7 bases match TRBD1. V lost 3 bases and J lost 2; bases outside the gene matches: 15. This CDR3 has 18 amino acids. The V gene's germline CDR1 is SGHDN and CDR2 FVKESK. The CDR3 nucleotides are TGTGCCAGCAGCCAGGATAAAAGACGACAGGGATCGAACTATGGCTACACCTTC. It codes for CASSQDKRRQGSNYGYTF. Full variable domain (outside the CDR3, taken from reference TRBV14 and TRBJ1-2): EAGVTQFPSHSVIEKGQTVTLRCDPISGHDNLYWYRRVMGKEIKFLLHFVKESKQDESGMPNNRFLAERTGGTYSTLKVQPAELEDSGVYFCASSQDKRRQGSNYGYTFGSGTRLTVV.

The chain recombines TRBV7-2 with TRBJ2-7; 8 bases map to TRBD1. Germline CDR1 reads SGHTA; CDR2 reads FQGNSA. This CDR3 contains 15 residues. The ends lost 3 bases at V and 6 bases at J; junction bases unmatched: 10. The CDR3 is CASSLDPGGQVEQYF. CDR3 coding DNA: TGTGCCAGCAGCTTGGACCCAGGGGGCCAGGTCGAGCAGTACTTC. The full variable domain, rest sourced from reference TRBV7-2 and TRBJ2-7, is GAGVSQSPSNKVTEKGKDVELRCDPISGHTALYWYRQSLGQGLEFLIYFQGNSAPDKSGLPSDRFSAERTGGSVSTLTIQRTQQEDSAVYLCASSLDPGGQVEQYFGPGTRLTVT.

This rearrangement joins TRBV19 to TRBJ1-2, with D perhaps matching TRBD1 (6 bases). CDR3 length: 15 amino acids. The germline V gene encodes CDR1 LNHDA and CDR2 SQIVND (reference sequence). V lost 6 bases, J lost 0 bases, and 14 bases lay in between. The CDR3 DNA reads as TGTGCCAGTAGGACTATCACAGGGACTAACTATGGCTACACCTTC. Translation gives CASRTITGTNYGYTF.

The CDR3 is CASSPELPTETQYF. In DNA, the CDR3 is TGTGCCAGCAGCCCGGAGCTGCCAACGGAGACCCAGTACTTC. The chain is built from TRBV9 and TRBJ2-5; D unresolved. Trimming removed 4 bases from V and 5 bases from J, with 15 bases in between. Germline assignment: CDR1 SGDLS and CDR2 YYNGEE. The CDR3 is made up of 14 amino acids.

The gene calls are TRBV7-9 and TRBJ1-2; no definite D call. This CDR3 contains 14 residues. V was cut by 0 bases and J by 7 bases, with 12 bases left in between. From germline, CDR1 is SEHNR and CDR2 FQNEAQ (reference sequence). CDR3 sequence (DNA): TGTGCCAGCAGCTTAGCGTCATTGGCTTCTGGCTACACCTTC. Amino acids: CASSLASLASGYTF.

This chain joins TRBV5-6 and TRBJ1-1; D may be TRBD1 (6 bases). The germline V gene encodes CDR1 SGHDT and CDR2 YYEEEE. The germline V and J ends were trimmed by 0 bases and 5 bases, with 17 bases remaining between them. The length of the CDR3 is 16 residues. The CDR3 loop reads CASSLGPPRGPTEAFF. CDR3 DNA sequence: TGTGCCAGCAGCTTGGGTCCCCCCAGGGGACCGACTGAAGCTTTCTTT.

This clone has just one count. This chain connects TRBV5-1 to TRBJ1-4; possibly TRBD1 for D (6 bases). CDR3 length: 16 residues. Germline CDR1 is SGHRS and CDR2 is YFSETQ. Trimming cost V 2 bases and J 7 bases, with 18 bases left between them. The CDR3 region is CASSLSPGGSLEKLFF. The CDR3, as DNA: TGCGCCAGCAGCTTAAGTCCGGGGGGCTCACTTGAAAAACTGTTTTTT.

The chain joins TRBV3-1 (or the pseudogene TRBV3-2) to TRBJ2-1; 9 nucleotides match TRBD1. V dropped 0 bases and J dropped 7; count of bases not matched to a gene: 1. Germline V lookup: CDR1 LGHDT, CDR2 YNNKEL (reference sequence). The CDR3 spans 14 residues. This CDR3 is CASSQEGTGNEQFF. The CDR3 DNA is TGTGCCAGCAGCCAAGAGGGGACAGGGAATGAGCAGTTCTTC.

The chain has TRBV2 and TRBJ2-7; tentative D call: TRBD1 (6 bases). Germline V gene sequence: CDR1 SNHLY, CDR2 FYNNEI. The CDR3 spans 13 residues. V lost 7 bases to trimming and J lost 0 bases, with 10 bases between them. DNA for the CDR3: TGTGCCAGCACCCGGGACATCTCCTACGAGCAGTACTTC. Its protein is CASTRDISYEQYF.

About this clone itself: Germline is not matched at one junction end, which may reflect a read error. This chain uses TRBV6-5 with TRBJ1-1; D unclear. Germline values: CDR1 MNHEY, CDR2 SVGAGI. The CDR3 runs to 8 residues. CDR3 residues: CAIQWYAF. The CDR3 nucleotides read TGTGCCATTCAGTGGTACGCATTT.

About this clone itself: Other DNA sequences in the same sample also yield this CDR3. The V gene is TRBV28, the J gene TRBJ1-2; 10 nucleotides match TRBD1. The CDR3 totals 13 residues. Germline-derived CDR1 and CDR2 are MDHEN and SYDVKM. J was trimmed by 7 bases and V by 6 bases; bases with no gene match: 5. The CDR3 loop is CASSPWTGGGYTF. The CDR3 DNA reads as TGTGCCAGCAGCCCTTGGACAGGGGGTGGCTACACCTTC.

The rearrangement links TRBV19 to TRBJ1-1; 9 bases are a match to TRBD1. The CDR3 extends over 16 amino acids. V was pared by 3 bases and J by 4 bases, with 9 bases of the junction left unmatched. CDR1 LNHDA and CDR2 SQIVND come from the germline V gene (reference sequence). DNA for the CDR3: TGTGCCAGTAGTATCCTAACAGGGGGCCTGGGCACTGAAGCTTTCTTT. It yields the protein CASSILTGGLGTEAFF.

The chain uses TRBV11-3 and TRBJ2-2; TRBD1 matches at 8 bases. Germline lookup yields CDR1 SGHNT and CDR2 YENEEA. The CDR3 is 15 residues long. The J segment lost 2 bases and the V segment lost 4 bases, leaving 3 bases of the junction unmatched. CDR3 in amino acids: CASSSDRVNTGELFF. The CDR3 DNA reads as TGTGCCAGCAGCTCGGACAGGGTTAACACCGGGGAGCTGTTTTTT.

The J gene is TRBJ2-1, the V gene TRBV7-9, with TRBD2 matching 9 bases. The CDR3 covers 15 residues. Germline V gene sequence: CDR1 SEHNR, CDR2 FQNEAQ (reference sequence). The J segment lost 4 bases and the V segment lost 2 bases, leaving 3 bases of the junction unmatched. CDR3 sequence: CASSLLRGGYNEQFF. The CDR3 DNA reads as TGTGCCAGCAGCTTACTGCGGGGGGGTTACAATGAGCAGTTCTTC. Looking up the rest from reference TRBV7-9 and TRBJ2-1 gives the full variable domain: DTGVSQNPRHKITKRGQNVTFRCDPISEHNRLYWYRQTLGQGPEFLTYFQNEAQLEKSRLLSDRFSAERPKGSFSTLEIQRTEQGDSAMYLCASSLLRGGYNEQFFGPGTRLTVL.

This chain joins TRBV7-9 and TRBJ1-1; 7 bases line up with TRBD1. V lost 2 bases to trimming and J lost 8 bases; unmatched junction nucleotides: 5. This CDR3 spans 13 amino acids. The germline V gene has CDR1 SEHNR and CDR2 FQNEAQ (reference sequence). CDR3 DNA sequence: TGTGCCAGCAGCTTACCGACAGGGTCCGAAGCTTTCTTT. This gives the protein CASSLPTGSEAFF.

The V gene is TRBV27, the J gene TRBJ1-1; D gene uncertain. Germline V gene sequence: CDR1 MNHEY, CDR2 SMNVEV (reference sequence). The V end was cut by 5 bases, the J end by 3 bases, with 13 bases between. CDR3 length: 14 amino acids. CDR3: CASSKGSRYTEAFF. The DNA for the CDR3 is TGTGCCAGCAGTAAAGGGAGTCGGTACACTGAAGCTTTCTTT.

The chain is built from TRBV10-3 and TRBJ2-5; TRBD1 is a possible D gene (7 bases). Trimming removed 10 bases at V and 1 base at J, with 19 bases between. The CDR3 covers 15 residues. Germline loops: CDR1 ENHRY, CDR2 SYGVKD. For the CDR3, the DNA is TGTGCCACCCTCGCATGGGGGGACAGCCAAGAGACCCAGTACTTC. This gives the protein CATLAWGDSQETQYF.